This T cell receptor beta chain was documented in a study of CD8 T cells in Susac syndrome. RNA was extracted with the RNeasy kit, and a quantity of roughly 0.45 to 1 ug was reverse transcribed using random hexamers. Via MiXCR, TCRdb re-called the immunoSEQ multiplex PCR reads, giving one row per CDR3 protein. Of about 120,000 distinct CDR3 sequences listed, 90% to 95% were seen once; the top ten hold 0.21%. TEMRA cells were FACS-enriched, and CD8+ and CD4+ T cells were isolated negatively. Germline lookup yields CDR1 SGHVS and CDR2 FNYEAQ. The V end lost 1 base, the J end lost 0 bases, and 10 bases lay between the germline ends. There are 16 residues in the CDR3.

This TCR derives from a human donor with Susac syndrome. The chain uses TRBV7-6 and TRBJ2-1; D possibly corresponds to TRBD2 (6 bases). The sample was CD8+ T cells from PBMCs. CDR3 sequence (DNA): TGTGCCAGCAGCTTAGTGGCTAGCGCCTCCTACAATGAGCAGTTCTTC. This codes for CASSLVASASYNEQFF.